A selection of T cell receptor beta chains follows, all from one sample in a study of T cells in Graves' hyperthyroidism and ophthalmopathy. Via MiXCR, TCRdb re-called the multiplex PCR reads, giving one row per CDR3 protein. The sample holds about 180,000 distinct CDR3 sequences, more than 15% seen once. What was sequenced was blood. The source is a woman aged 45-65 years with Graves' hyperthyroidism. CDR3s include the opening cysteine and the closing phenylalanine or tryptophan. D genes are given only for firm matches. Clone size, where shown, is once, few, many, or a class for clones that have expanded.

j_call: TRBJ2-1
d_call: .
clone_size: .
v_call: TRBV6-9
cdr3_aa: CASSYGTNEQFF
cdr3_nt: TGTGCCAGCAGTTACGGCACGAATGAGCAGTTCTTC

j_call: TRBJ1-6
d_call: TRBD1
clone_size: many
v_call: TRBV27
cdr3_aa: CASSLSTGVNSPLHF
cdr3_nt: TGTGCCAGCAGTTTATCGACAGGGGTTAATTCACCCCTCCACTTT

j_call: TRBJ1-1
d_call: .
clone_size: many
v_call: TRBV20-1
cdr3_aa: CSARRGQTNTEAFF
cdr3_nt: TGCAGTGCTAGACGTGGACAGACGAACACTGAAGCTTTCTTT

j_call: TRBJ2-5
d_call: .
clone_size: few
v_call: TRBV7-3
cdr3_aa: CASSLMGTAKETQYF
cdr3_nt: TGTGCCAGCAGCTTAATGGGGACGGCAAAAGAGACCCAGTACTTC

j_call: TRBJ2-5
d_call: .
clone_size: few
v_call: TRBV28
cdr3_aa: CASSWGGGETQYF
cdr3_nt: TGTGCCAGCAGTTGGGGGGGCGGAGAGACCCAGTACTTC

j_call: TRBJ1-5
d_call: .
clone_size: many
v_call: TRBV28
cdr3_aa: CASAAGGGGQPQHF
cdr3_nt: TGTGCCAGCGCTGCCGGGGGGGGGGGTCAGCCCCAGCATTTT

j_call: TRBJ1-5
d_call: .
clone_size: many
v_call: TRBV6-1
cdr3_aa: CASKTGGGNQPQHF
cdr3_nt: TGTGCCAGCAAAACAGGAGGAGGAAATCAGCCCCAGCATTTT

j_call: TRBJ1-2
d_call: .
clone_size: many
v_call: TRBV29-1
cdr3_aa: CSVAPAVGYGYTF
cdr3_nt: TGCAGCGTTGCCCCGGCGGTGGGCTATGGCTACACCTTC

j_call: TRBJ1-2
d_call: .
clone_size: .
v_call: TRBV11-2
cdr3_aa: CASLGETVSGGYTF
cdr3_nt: TGTGCCAGCCTGGGCGAGACGGTTTCAGGCGGCTACACCTTC

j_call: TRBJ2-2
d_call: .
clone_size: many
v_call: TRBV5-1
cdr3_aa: CASSPRLGPDTGELFF
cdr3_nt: TGCGCCAGCAGTCCTCGACTGGGCCCGGACACCGGGGAGCTGTTTTTT

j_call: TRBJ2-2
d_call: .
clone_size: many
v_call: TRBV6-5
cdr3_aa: CASSYSMETGELFF
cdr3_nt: TGTGCCAGCAGTTACTCGATGGAAACCGGGGAGCTGTTTTTT

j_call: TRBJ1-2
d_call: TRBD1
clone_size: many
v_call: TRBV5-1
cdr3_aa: CASSRQGADGYTF
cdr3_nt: TGCGCCAGCAGCAGACAGGGGGCGGATGGCTACACCTTC

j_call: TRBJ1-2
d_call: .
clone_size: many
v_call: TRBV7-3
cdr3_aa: CASSPGMGEESYTF
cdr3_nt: TGTGCCAGCAGCCCCGGGATGGGGGAGGAAAGCTACACCTTC

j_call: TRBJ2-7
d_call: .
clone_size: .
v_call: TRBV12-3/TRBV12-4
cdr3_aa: CASSKDWDGSYEQYF
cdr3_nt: TGTGCCAGCAGTAAAGACTGGGACGGATCCTACGAGCAGTACTTC

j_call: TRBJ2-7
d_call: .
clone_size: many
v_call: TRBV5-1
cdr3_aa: CASSFGHIGTYEQYF
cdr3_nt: TGCGCCAGCAGCTTTGGTCACATTGGGACCTACGAGCAGTACTTC

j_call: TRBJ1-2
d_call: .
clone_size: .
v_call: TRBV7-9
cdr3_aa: CASNLGNRANGYTF
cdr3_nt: TGTGCCAGCAACTTAGGAAACAGGGCTAATGGCTACACCTTC

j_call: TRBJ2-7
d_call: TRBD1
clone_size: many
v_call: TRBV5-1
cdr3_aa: CASSLEQGAYEQYF
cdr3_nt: TGCGCCAGCAGCTTGGAACAGGGGGCTTACGAGCAGTACTTC